The T cell receptor (beta chain) under discussion was sequenced for a study of blood T cell repertoires in COVID-19. Study-wide background: The United States, Italy and Spain were the sources of the acute and convalescent COVID-19 samples. The cDNA or gDNA used as material had been derived from T cells, B-cell-depleted T cells, or PBMCs.

Authors' methods: Amplification from reference gene primers served as the basis for estimated nucleated cell counts. The assay was immunoSEQ multiplex PCR, and TCRdb's table has in-frame clones only and misses some. V and J calls and clone size come straight from that table; D and trimming were deduced from the DNA. Of under 300,000 clones in the sample, around 84% were seen once. The CDR3 sequence is 17 residues long. V gave up 4 bases and J gave up 4 bases; unmatched junction bases: 13. Per germline, CDR1 SGHVS and CDR2 FQNEAQ. The sequenced sample consisted of peripheral blood. The chain combines TRBV7-8 with TRBJ2-1, with 7 bases aligning to TRBD2. The receptor comes from a woman aged 18-29 years with acute or convalescent COVID-19. The CDR3 is CASSSQKTGTKYNEQFF. CDR3 bases: TGTGCCAGCAGCTCACAAAAGACCGGGACTAAGTACAATGAGCAGTTCTTC.